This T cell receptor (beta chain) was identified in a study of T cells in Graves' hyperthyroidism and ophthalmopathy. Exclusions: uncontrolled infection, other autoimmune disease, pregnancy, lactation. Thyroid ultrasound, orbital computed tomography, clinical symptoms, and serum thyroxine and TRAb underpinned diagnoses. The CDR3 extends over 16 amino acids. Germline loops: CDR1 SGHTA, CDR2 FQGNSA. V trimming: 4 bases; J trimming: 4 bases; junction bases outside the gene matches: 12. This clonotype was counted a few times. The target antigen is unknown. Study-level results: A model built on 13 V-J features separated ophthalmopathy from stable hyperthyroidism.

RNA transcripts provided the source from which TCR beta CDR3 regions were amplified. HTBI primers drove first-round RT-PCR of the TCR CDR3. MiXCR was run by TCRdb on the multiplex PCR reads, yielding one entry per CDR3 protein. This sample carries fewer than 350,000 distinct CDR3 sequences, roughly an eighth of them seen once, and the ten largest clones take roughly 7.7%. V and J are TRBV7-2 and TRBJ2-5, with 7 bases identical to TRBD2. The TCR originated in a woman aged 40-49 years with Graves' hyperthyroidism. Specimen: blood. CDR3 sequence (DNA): TGTGCCAGCAGCTCGGGACTAAAGGGTCGGGGAGAGACCCAGTACTTC. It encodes CASSSGLKGRGETQYF.